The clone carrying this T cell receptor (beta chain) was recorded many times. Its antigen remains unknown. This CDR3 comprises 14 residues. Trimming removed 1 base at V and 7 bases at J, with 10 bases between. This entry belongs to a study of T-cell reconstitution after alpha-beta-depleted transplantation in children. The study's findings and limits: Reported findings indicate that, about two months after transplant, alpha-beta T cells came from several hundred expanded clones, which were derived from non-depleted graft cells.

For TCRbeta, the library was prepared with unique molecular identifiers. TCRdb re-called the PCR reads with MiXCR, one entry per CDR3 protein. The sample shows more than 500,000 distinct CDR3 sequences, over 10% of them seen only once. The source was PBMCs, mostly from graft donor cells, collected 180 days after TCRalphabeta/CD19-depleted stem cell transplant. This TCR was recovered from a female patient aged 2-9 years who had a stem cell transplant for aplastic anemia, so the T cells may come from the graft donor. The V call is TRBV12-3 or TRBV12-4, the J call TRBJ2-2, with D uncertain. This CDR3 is CASSLGGSGGELFF. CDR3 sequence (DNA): TGTGCCAGCAGTTTAGGCGGTTCGGGCGGGGAGCTGTTTTTT.